The text below deals with one TCR beta chain. Its antigen is as yet unknown. A minimum of 6.5 million PBMCs was isolated per sample. Germline CDR1 SGHAT, CDR2 FQNNGV. V was shortened by 1 base and J by 3 bases, with 12 bases between the two germline ends. This CDR3 contains 15 residues. This entry belongs to a study of blood T cells in healthy people across ages. Regarding the study as a whole: Diversity was estimated from one million T cells, and these estimates were considered underestimates. Diversity was higher, and naive CD4+ cells more numerous, in long-lived donors than in aged donors.

Using a J-beta primer mix together with a sample-barcoded 5' primer, a second PCR was run for roughly 6 to 11 cycles. Using its own MiXCR run on the 5' RACE reads, TCRdb lists one record per CDR3 protein. The table has some 800,000 distinct CDR3 sequences, roughly 25% seen once. These data were also filed under a second study, of T cells of mothers and their children.

This receptor was identified in a boy between 5 and 17 years old in good health. The source material was blood. The chain employs TRBV11-2 and TRBJ1-1; no clear D gene. The CDR3 DNA reads TGTGCCAGCAGCTTAGGAGGGATCGAGGACACTGAAGCTTTCTTT. Amino acids: CASSLGGIEDTEAFF.